This T cell receptor (beta chain) appears in the sequencing data of a study of T cell changes during pregnancy in multiple sclerosis. Germline lookup yields CDR1 SGHAT and CDR2 FQNNGV. The CDR3 totals 16 residues. V dropped 0 bases and J dropped 9; count of bases not matched to a gene: 7. Sequencing was performed with immunoSEQ multiplex PCR; in TCRdb, only in-frame clones are kept and a portion is missing. The repertoire holds under 70,000 clones, with 75% to 95% as singletons. The genes are TRBV11-2 and TRBJ2-1; 11 bases are shared with TRBD2. The TCR was taken from a female donor in good health, enrolled as a control in a pregnancy study. Sequencing was performed on peripheral blood, taken in the third trimester of pregnancy. CDR3 region: CASSLDGSGRAGEQFF. The CDR3 DNA follows: TGTGCCAGCAGCTTAGATGGTAGCGGGAGGGCCGGTGAGCAGTTCTTC.